This TCR beta chain was captured in a study of blood T cell repertoires in COVID-19. Across the whole study: COVID-19 samples collected from the United States, Italy and Spain covered acute and convalescent phases. The analysed material was cDNA or gDNA that came from T cells, B-cell-depleted T cells, or PBMCs.

In the source study's methods: Amplification of reference gene primers provided the estimated nucleated cell counts. Produced via immunoSEQ multiplex PCR; TCRdb's table is partial and in-frame only. V and J calls and clone size are given by that table; D and trimming were obtained from the DNA. The sample carries about 87,000 clones, about four fifths recorded once. The CDR3 length is 16 residues. Trimming cost V 3 bases and J 4 bases, with 18 bases left between them. Germline loops: CDR1 SGHDN, CDR2 FVKESK. The sequence derives from a woman between 70 and 85 years old with acute or convalescent COVID-19. The rearrangement links TRBV14 to TRBJ2-5; a weak D match, TRBD2 (7 bases). The specimen was peripheral blood. CDR3 region: CASSHGGGGVRETQYF. The CDR3 DNA follows: TGTGCCAGCAGCCATGGGGGCGGGGGTGTACGAGAGACCCAGTACTTC.